This T cell receptor (beta chain) came from a study of preoperative IRX-2 immunotherapy in early breast cancer. The table came from immunoSEQ multiplex PCR; TCRdb's copy has only in-frame clones and leaves some out. The data show about 67,000 clones, 94% seen once. The CDR3 consists of 15 residues. The germline V and J ends were trimmed by 7 bases and 0 bases, with 13 bases remaining between them. Germline CDR1 MNHEY, CDR2 SMNVEV (reference sequence). Treatment denoted: preoperative locoregional IRX-2 cytokine immunotherapy. Patients received preoperative, locoregional IRX-2 cytokine immunotherapy in a phase Ib study.

This sequence originates from a human donor with breast cancer. This sample was obtained from a patient treated with IRX-2 immunotherapy. The J gene is TRBJ1-5, the V gene TRBV27; D remains ambiguous. This CDR3 is CASKSYGYSNQPQHF. CDR3 nucleotides: TGTGCCAGCAAGTCCTACGGCTATAGCAATCAGCCCCAGCATTTT.